These 26 T cell receptor beta chains share one sample of origin, sequenced in a study of CD8+ T cells in alopecia areata. RNA extraction was followed by reverse transcription into cDNA, which acted as the sequencing template. Sequencing was performed with immunoSEQ multiplex PCR; in TCRdb, only in-frame clones are kept and a portion is missing. The sample shows 200,000 to 250,000 clones, 50% to 60% of them seen only once. The material was CD4+ T cells sorted from blood, obtained at week 0. These receptors came from a human donor with alopecia areata.

The rearrangement joins TRBV2 to TRBJ1-1, with D maybe TRBD1 (6 bases). Germline V gene data show CDR1 as SNHLY and CDR2 as FYNNEI. The CDR3 contains 13 residues. V was trimmed by 6 bases and J by 0 bases, leaving 8 bases between them. CDR3 coding DNA: TGTGCCAGCAGACAGGGTATGAACACTGAAGCTTTCTTT. It yields the protein CASRQGMNTEAFF.

The genes are TRBV5-1 and TRBJ2-3; 11 nucleotides align to TRBD2. This CDR3 is built from 15 residues. The germline V gene has CDR1 SGHRS and CDR2 YFSETQ. The V segment lost 4 bases and the J segment 8 bases; nucleotides outside the gene matches: 9. Here the CDR3 DNA reads TGCGCCAGCAGCAACTATGGGACTAGCGGTACTACGCAGTATTTT. Translation gives CASSNYGTSGTTQYF.

This clone was counted only a few times. The J gene is TRBJ2-4, the V gene TRBV9; 12 positions match TRBD2. V shed 3 bases and J 9 bases; nucleotides not matched to a gene: 1. The V gene's germline CDR1 is SGDLS and CDR2 YYNGEE. The CDR3 extends over 13 amino acids. The CDR3 here is CASSGGLAGIQYF. In DNA, the CDR3 is TGTGCCAGCAGCGGGGGACTAGCGGGCATTCAGTACTTC. The full variable domain, with the rest looked up from reference TRBV9 and TRBJ2-4, is DSGVTQTPKHLITATGQRVTLRCSPRSGDLSVYWYQQSLDQGLQFLIQYYNGEERAKGNILERFSAQQFPDLHSELNLSSLELGDSALYFCASSGGLAGIQYFGAGTRLSVL.

The chain couples TRBV6-5 to TRBJ2-3; 8 nucleotides match TRBD1. CDR1 is MNHEY, CDR2 SVGAGI, per germline. V was clipped by 6 bases and J by 3 bases; unmatched bases: 8. CDR3 length: 15 amino acids. CDR3 region: CASRYRGKNTDTQYF. The CDR3, as DNA: TGTGCCAGCAGATACAGGGGGAAGAATACAGATACGCAGTATTTT.

This clone was observed a few times. The chain links TRBV2 to TRBJ1-1, with a tentative D call TRBD1 (6 bases). The CDR3 runs 17 residues. Germline lookup yields CDR1 SNHLY and CDR2 FYNNEI. V lost 3 bases, J lost 4 bases, and 21 bases lay in between. CDR3 in amino acids: CASSDGGAEVRSTEAFF. CDR3 sequence (DNA): TGTGCCAGCAGTGATGGGGGGGCGGAGGTGCGGAGCACTGAAGCTTTCTTT. The full variable domain, completed using reference TRBV2 and TRBJ1-1, is EPEVTQTPSHQVTQMGQEVILRCVPISNHLYFYWYRQILGQKVEFLVSFYNNEISEKSEIFDDQFSVERPDGSNFTLKIRSTKLEDSAMYFCASSDGGAEVRSTEAFFGQGTRLTVV.

This clone was counted a few times. The chain couples TRBV7-3 to TRBJ2-1; 9 bases match TRBD2. Germline lookup yields CDR1 SGHTA and CDR2 FQGTGA. The V and J ends lost 0 bases and 10 bases, in that order; junction bases with no gene match: 10. This CDR3 has 16 residues. The DNA for the CDR3 is TGTGCCAGCAGCTTAACTCCTAGCGGGGCGCCTGGGGAGCAGTTCTTC. It is translated as CASSLTPSGAPGEQFF.

The V call is TRBV25-1, the J call TRBJ1-2; no definite D call. V lost 5 bases to trimming and J lost 2 bases, with 12 bases between them. The CDR3 has 14 residues. The germline V gene encodes CDR1 MGHDK and CDR2 SYGVNS. As DNA, the CDR3 is TGTGCCAGCAGTATAGGAGGCTCCAACTATGGCTACACCTTC. The encoded protein is CASSIGGSNYGYTF.

The V and J genes are TRBV25-1 and TRBJ1-1, with 8 bases fitting TRBD1. This CDR3 has 12 amino acids. Germline values: CDR1 MGHDK, CDR2 SYGVNS. V lost 5 bases and J lost 10; bases outside the gene matches: 6. Written as DNA, the CDR3 is TGTGCCAGCAGTCCTCGGACAGGGAGAGCTTTCTTT. Translation: CASSPRTGRAFF. Drawing the rest from reference TRBV25-1 and TRBJ1-1, the complete variable domain is EADIYQTPRYLVIGTGKKITLECSQTMGHDKMYWYQQDPGMELHLIHYSYGVNSTEKGDLSSESTVSRIRTEHFPLTLESARPSHTSQYLCASSPRTGRAFFGQGTRLTVV.

This clone has just one count. This chain joins TRBV29-1 and TRBJ1-3, with D perhaps matching TRBD1 (6 bases). The CDR3 covers 12 residues. V lost 7 bases, J lost 4 bases, and 11 bases lay in between. Germline CDR1 is SQVTM and CDR2 is ANQGSEA. CDR3 sequence: CSAQGSGNTIYF. CDR3 bases: TGCAGCGCCCAGGGGAGCGGAAACACCATATATTTT.

J is TRBJ2-5 and V is TRBV25-1; D not certain. The V end was cut by 0 bases, the J end by 5 bases, with 4 bases between. Per germline, CDR1 MGHDK and CDR2 SYGVNS. This CDR3 spans 12 amino acids. The CDR3 is CASSEYSETQYF. As DNA, the CDR3 is TGTGCCAGCAGTGAATATAGCGAGACCCAGTACTTC.

This CDR3 reads CASSQVVGFQETQYF. The DNA of the CDR3 is TGCGCCAGCAGCCAAGTCGTCGGGTTCCAAGAGACCCAGTACTTC. The chain employs TRBV4-1 and TRBJ2-5; D call uncertain. Germline values: CDR1 MGHRA, CDR2 YSYEKL. The CDR3 loop spans 15 amino acids. V lost 1 base to trimming and J lost 1 base, with 10 bases between them.

The chain has TRBV9 and TRBJ2-2; D gene unclear. The CDR3 contains 14 residues. Trimming took off 0 bases at V and 8 bases at J, with 11 bases between the two ends. CDR1 SGDLS and CDR2 YYNGEE come from the germline V gene. For the CDR3, the DNA is TGTGCCAGCAGCGTAGGAGGTGCTCGTGGGGAGCTGTTTTTT. It specifies CASSVGGARGELFF. Variable domain in full (rest from reference TRBV9 and TRBJ2-2): DSGVTQTPKHLITATGQRVTLRCSPRSGDLSVYWYQQSLDQGLQFLIQYYNGEERAKGNILERFSAQQFPDLHSELNLSSLELGDSALYFCASSVGGARGELFFGEGSRLTVL.

The gene calls are TRBV29-1 and TRBJ2-1; 8 positions agree with TRBD2. The CDR3 runs 14 residues. The ends lost 4 bases at V and 10 bases at J; junction bases unmatched: 12. Per germline, CDR1 SQVTM and CDR2 ANQGSEA. The CDR3 here is CSVGPPGGVNEQFF. CDR3 DNA sequence: TGCAGCGTTGGCCCCCCGGGAGGGGTAAACGAGCAGTTCTTC.

This clone was seen more than once but under ten times. J is TRBJ1-2 and V is TRBV25-1, with D unclear. Germline V gives CDR1 MGHDK, CDR2 SYGVNS. Trimming shortened V by 3 bases and J by 8 bases, and 13 bases separated the two germline ends. This CDR3 has 13 amino acids. The CDR3, as DNA: TGTGCCAGCAGTGACGGACGGTACGTAGGCTACACCTTC. Protein product: CASSDGRYVGYTF.

The chain carries TRBV9 and TRBJ2-3; TRBD2 might be the D (5 bases). Looked up from germline, CDR1 is SGDLS and CDR2 is YYNGEE. V lost 7 bases, J lost 3 bases, and 15 bases lay in between. The CDR3 totals 14 residues. The CDR3, as DNA: TGTGCCAGCGGTGGGAGTATGGATACAGATACGCAGTATTTT. Translation: CASGGSMDTDTQYF.

This clone has more than one count but fewer than ten. V gene TRBV29-1 combines with J gene TRBJ1-5; no firm D call. The CDR3 is made up of 14 amino acids. Germline V gene lookup returns CDR1 SQVTM and CDR2 ANQGSEA. V gave up 7 bases and J gave up 5 bases, with 18 bases separating them. DNA for the CDR3: TGCAGCGCCGTGTTACTGCTCGGGGATCAGCCCCAGCATTTT. It yields the protein CSAVLLLGDQPQHF.

This chain joins TRBV27 and TRBJ1-2; TRBD1 aligns across 7 bases. Trimming removed 3 bases from V and 6 bases from J; junction bases left unmatched: 4. Germline CDR1 MNHEY, CDR2 SMNVEV (reference sequence). The length of the CDR3 is 13 residues. The CDR3, as DNA: TGTGCCAGCAGTTTTACAGGGGTTCATGGCTACACCTTC. Its protein product is CASSFTGVHGYTF.

The chain carries TRBV6-4 and TRBJ2-3, with 8 bases matching TRBD2. CDR1 MRHNA and CDR2 SNTAGT come from the germline V gene. This CDR3 has 16 amino acids. J was trimmed by 0 bases and V by 2 bases; bases with no gene match: 4. DNA of the CDR3: TGTGCCAGCAGTGACATAGGCGGGGGGAGCACAGATACGCAGTATTTT. Amino acid sequence: CASSDIGGGSTDTQYF.

The chain has TRBV30 and TRBJ2-7, with a possible D match to TRBD2 (7 bases). CDR1 GTSNPN and CDR2 SVGIG come from the germline V gene (reference sequence). The CDR3 spans 17 residues. V shed 0 bases and J shed 1 base, with 19 bases lying between them. CDR3 in amino acids: CAWSVQFGGRGSYEQYF. In nucleotides, the CDR3 is TGTGCCTGGAGTGTACAGTTCGGGGGGCGCGGGTCCTACGAGCAGTACTTC.

The chain uses TRBV2 and TRBJ1-1; D unresolved. The V end lost 5 bases, the J end lost 1 base, and 8 bases lay between the germline ends. The CDR3 runs 13 residues. Germline V gives CDR1 SNHLY, CDR2 FYNNEI. The CDR3 reads CASSNYPNTEAFF. The DNA for the CDR3 is TGTGCCAGCAGTAATTACCCGAACACTGAAGCTTTCTTT.

The chain combines TRBV5-4 with TRBJ2-1; D not resolved. The CDR3 runs 14 residues. Germline CDR1 reads SGHNT; CDR2 reads YYREEE (reference sequence). The V end lost 2 bases, the J end lost 0 bases, and 6 bases lay between the germline ends. This CDR3 reads CASSFRSSYNEQFF. DNA of the CDR3: TGTGCCAGCAGCTTCCGGAGCTCCTACAATGAGCAGTTCTTC.

The chain is built from TRBV30 and TRBJ2-3; D possibly corresponds to TRBD1 (5 bases). With 0 bases removed from V and 0 bases from J, the gap between germline ends came to 16 bases. Per germline, CDR1 GTSNPN and CDR2 SVGIG (reference sequence). The CDR3 extends over 17 amino acids. CDR3 in DNA: TGTGCCTGGAGTGTAGGCCGCACAGGCCGAAGCACAGATACGCAGTATTTT. Protein: CAWSVGRTGRSTDTQYF.

The chain recombines TRBV5-6 with TRBJ1-4; D uncertain. Germline V lookup: CDR1 SGHDT, CDR2 YYEEEE. This CDR3 is 16 amino acids long. Trimming took 0 bases from V and 6 from J, leaving 15 bases between them. The CDR3 is CASSLAARGFDEKLFF. In nucleotides, the CDR3 is TGTGCCAGCAGCTTGGCCGCCAGAGGATTCGATGAAAAACTGTTTTTT.

V and J are TRBV25-1 and TRBJ1-4; a weak D match, TRBD1 (6 bases). V was clipped by 7 bases and J by 5 bases, with 17 bases between them. Germline CDR1 is MGHDK and CDR2 is SYGVNS. This CDR3 region has 15 residues. This CDR3 is CASKSRGQPNEKLFF. The CDR3 nucleotides are TGTGCCAGCAAAAGTAGGGGACAACCAAATGAAAAACTGTTTTTT.

The gene calls are TRBV5-1 and TRBJ2-5; D unclear. In germline, CDR1 is SGHRS, CDR2 YFSETQ. The CDR3 extends over 13 amino acids. V gave up 1 base and J gave up 5 bases, with 9 bases separating them. Here the CDR3 DNA reads TGCGCCAGCAGCTTGATATCCGGGGAGACCCAGTACTTC. Translation gives CASSLISGETQYF.

A few counts support this clone. The chain uses TRBV6-1 and TRBJ1-6; 7 nucleotides agree with TRBD1. The J segment lost 7 bases and the V segment lost 6 bases, leaving 6 bases of the junction unmatched. This CDR3 is 14 amino acids long. CDR1 MNHNS and CDR2 SASEGT come from the germline V gene. This chain's CDR3 is CASRPGGLNSPLHF. In DNA form, the CDR3 reads TGTGCCAGCAGGCCAGGGGGATTAAATTCACCCCTCCACTTT.